This T cell receptor (beta chain) was captured in a study of T-cell memory formation after mild COVID-19. Study-level results: Day 15 to 85 contractors were CD4/CD8 balanced; later expanders leaned CD4+.

MiXCR, applied by TCRdb to the 5' RACE reads, yields one record per CDR3 protein. This sample yields 190,000 or so distinct CDR3 sequences, of which 10% are seen a single time; approximately 3% belongs to the top ten. There are many counts of this clonotype. Its antigen is currently unknown. The CDR3 contains 15 residues. CDR1 is MNHEY, CDR2 SVGAGI, per germline. Losses at the gene ends were 5 bases for V and 0 bases for J; bases not matched to a gene: 5. The chain links TRBV6-5 to TRBJ1-1; 8 bases fit TRBD1. Sequencing input: PBMCs or a T cell subset sorted from them (not recorded which). The TCR originated in a man younger than 35 who had mild COVID-19 (a few samples of this study predate the infection). Cell type and time point are not known. CDR3 sequence (DNA): TGTGCCAGCAGTAACCGACAGGGGATGAACACTGAAGCTTTCTTT. This codes for CASSNRQGMNTEAFF.